Listed below are T cell receptor beta chains from one sample, sequenced in a study of metastatic and nonmetastatic thyroid tumors. Via MiXCR, TCRdb re-called the PCR reads. The sample contains some 86,000 clones, approximately 13% of which appear only once. Material for sequencing was tumor tissue. These receptors all come from a female donor with papillary thyroid cancer or a benign thyroid nodule (not recorded which). Some clones in this sample may be carry-over from other donors' samples. The CDR3 runs from the conserved cysteine through the conserved F or W. Fields, in order: V gene, clone size, D gene, J gene, CDR3 protein, CDR3 DNA. D genes are given only for firm matches. Part of the rows lack a size; the others show once, few, many or a class for expanded clones.

v_gene: TRBV6-1
abundance: -
d_gene: TRBD1
j_gene: TRBJ2-7
CDR3aa: CASSEPGGMDEQYF
CDR3nt: TGTGCCAGCAGTGAACCAGGGGGTATGGACGAGCAGTACTTC

v_gene: TRBV11-2
abundance: medium-sized
d_gene: -
j_gene: TRBJ2-7
CDR3aa: CASSLSTGASSYEQYF
CDR3nt: TGTGCCAGCAGCTTAAGTACGGGAGCCAGCTCCTACGAGCAGTACTTC

v_gene: TRBV19
abundance: many
d_gene: TRBD2
j_gene: TRBJ2-2
CDR3aa: CASRTSGRGYTGELFF
CDR3nt: TGTGCCAGCAGGACTAGCGGGAGGGGTTACACCGGGGAGCTGTTTTTT

v_gene: TRBV24-1
abundance: many
d_gene: TRBD2
j_gene: TRBJ2-1
CDR3aa: CATSDPSGATYNEQFF
CDR3nt: TGTGCCACCAGTGACCCTAGCGGGGCGACCTACAATGAGCAGTTCTTC

v_gene: TRBV11-2
abundance: -
d_gene: -
j_gene: TRBJ2-7
CDR3aa: CANSLEGGVPYEQYF
CDR3nt: TGTGCCAACAGCTTAGAGGGGGGAGTCCCCTACGAGCAGTACTTC

v_gene: TRBV19
abundance: many
d_gene: -
j_gene: TRBJ2-5
CDR3aa: CASSRTVGRQETQYF
CDR3nt: TGTGCCAGTAGTCGCACTGTGGGGCGGCAAGAGACCCAGTACTTC

v_gene: TRBV20-1
abundance: -
d_gene: TRBD2
j_gene: TRBJ2-5
CDR3aa: CSARSLAGGPGETQYF
CDR3nt: TGCAGTGCTAGGTCCCTAGCGGGAGGGCCGGGGGAGACCCAGTACTTC

v_gene: TRBV20-1
abundance: many
d_gene: TRBD2
j_gene: TRBJ2-1
CDR3aa: CSASLAGVYNEQFF
CDR3nt: TGCAGTGCTAGTCTGGCGGGAGTATACAATGAGCAGTTCTTC

v_gene: TRBV24-1
abundance: many
d_gene: -
j_gene: TRBJ1-1
CDR3aa: CATSDHRAGETEAFF
CDR3nt: TGTGCCACCAGTGACCACAGGGCAGGGGAAACTGAAGCTTTCTTT

v_gene: TRBV5-1
abundance: many
d_gene: -
j_gene: TRBJ1-4
CDR3aa: CASSLYRFAALFF
CDR3nt: TGCGCCAGCAGCTTATACAGGTTCGCGGCACTGTTTTTT

v_gene: TRBV7-9
abundance: many
d_gene: -
j_gene: TRBJ1-4
CDR3aa: CASSPRFGEKLFF
CDR3nt: TGTGCCAGCAGCCCCCGTTTCGGCGAAAAACTGTTTTTT

v_gene: TRBV5-1
abundance: many
d_gene: -
j_gene: TRBJ2-7
CDR3aa: CASSLHPGEQYF
CDR3nt: TGCGCCAGCAGCTTGCACCCGGGTGAGCAGTACTTC

v_gene: TRBV6-2/TRBV6-3
abundance: many
d_gene: -
j_gene: TRBJ1-5
CDR3aa: CASSYRPSGFAGQPQHF
CDR3nt: TGTGCCAGCAGTTATAGGCCGTCAGGGTTCGCTGGTCAGCCCCAGCATTTT

v_gene: TRBV11-3
abundance: many
d_gene: -
j_gene: TRBJ2-1
CDR3aa: CASSSPWGGSSYNEQFF
CDR3nt: TGTGCCAGCAGCTCGCCTTGGGGCGGTAGCTCCTACAATGAGCAGTTCTTC

v_gene: TRBV6-1
abundance: many
d_gene: TRBD2
j_gene: TRBJ2-1
CDR3aa: CASSEREGSYNEQFF
CDR3nt: TGTGCCAGCAGTGAGCGGGAGGGCTCCTACAATGAGCAGTTCTTC

v_gene: TRBV19
abundance: many
d_gene: -
j_gene: TRBJ1-1
CDR3aa: CASTQTGGEAFF
CDR3nt: TGTGCCAGTACCCAAACCGGTGGGGAAGCTTTCTTT

v_gene: TRBV10-2
abundance: many
d_gene: TRBD1
j_gene: TRBJ1-1
CDR3aa: CASRVSATGRTEAFF
CDR3nt: TGCGCCAGCAGGGTTAGCGCGACAGGGCGGACTGAAGCTTTCTTT

v_gene: TRBV24-1
abundance: many
d_gene: TRBD1
j_gene: TRBJ2-1
CDR3aa: CATSDFGTGANEQFF
CDR3nt: TGTGCCACCAGTGATTTCGGGACAGGGGCCAATGAGCAGTTCTTC

v_gene: TRBV3-1
abundance: many
d_gene: -
j_gene: TRBJ2-1
CDR3aa: CASSLSGTRFYNEQFF
CDR3nt: TGTGCCAGCAGTCTCTCGGGGACTCGATTCTACAATGAGCAGTTCTTC

v_gene: TRBV4-1
abundance: many
d_gene: -
j_gene: TRBJ1-1
CDR3aa: CASSHWPINTEAFF
CDR3nt: TGCGCCAGCAGCCACTGGCCCATTAACACTGAAGCTTTCTTT

v_gene: TRBV20-1
abundance: many
d_gene: -
j_gene: TRBJ2-2
CDR3aa: CSARDRGATGELFF
CDR3nt: TGCAGTGCTAGAGATCGAGGGGCCACCGGGGAGCTGTTTTTT

v_gene: TRBV6-6
abundance: few
d_gene: TRBD2
j_gene: TRBJ2-1
CDR3aa: CASSLGLAGVDGYNEQFF
CDR3nt: TGTGCCAGCAGTTTGGGACTAGCGGGAGTGGATGGGTACAATGAGCAGTTCTTC

v_gene: TRBV29-1
abundance: few
d_gene: -
j_gene: TRBJ2-3
CDR3aa: CSVEVRDFTPSTDTQYF
CDR3nt: TGCAGCGTTGAGGTTAGAGACTTCACTCCCAGCACAGATACGCAGTATTTT

v_gene: TRBV12-3/TRBV12-4
abundance: many
d_gene: TRBD1
j_gene: TRBJ1-1
CDR3aa: CASRPVSARGTEAFF
CDR3nt: TGTGCCAGCAGACCCGTCTCGGCCAGGGGGACTGAAGCTTTCTTT

v_gene: TRBV12-3/TRBV12-4
abundance: many
d_gene: -
j_gene: TRBJ1-1
CDR3aa: CASSLGHGKSMNTEAFF
CDR3nt: TGTGCCAGCAGTTTGGGACATGGAAAGTCGATGAACACTGAAGCTTTCTTT

v_gene: TRBV2
abundance: few
d_gene: -
j_gene: TRBJ2-2
CDR3aa: CASNGRVNTGELVF
CDR3nt: TGTGCCAGCAATGGTAGGGTCAACACCGGGGAGCTGGTTTTT

v_gene: TRBV5-1
abundance: many
d_gene: TRBD1
j_gene: TRBJ1-2
CDR3aa: CASSKGQNYGYTF
CDR3nt: TGCGCCAGCAGCAAGGGACAGAACTATGGCTACACCTTC

v_gene: TRBV28
abundance: many
d_gene: -
j_gene: TRBJ2-2
CDR3aa: CASSLGTENTGELFF
CDR3nt: TGTGCCAGCAGTTTAGGAACAGAGAACACCGGGGAGCTGTTTTTT

v_gene: TRBV24-1
abundance: many
d_gene: TRBD1
j_gene: TRBJ1-2
CDR3aa: CATSESGTGSNYGYTF
CDR3nt: TGTGCCACCAGTGAGTCCGGGACAGGCTCTAACTATGGCTACACCTTC

v_gene: TRBV11-2
abundance: few
d_gene: TRBD2
j_gene: TRBJ2-3
CDR3aa: CASSLVRGRGTDTQYF
CDR3nt: TGTGCCAGCAGCTTAGTACGGGGGAGGGGCACAGATACGCAGTATTTT

v_gene: TRBV12-5
abundance: many
d_gene: TRBD1
j_gene: TRBJ2-7
CDR3aa: CASGLAPPGQGAYEQYF
CDR3nt: TGTGCTAGTGGTTTGGCCCCACCGGGACAGGGGGCTTACGAGCAGTACTTC

v_gene: TRBV5-1
abundance: -
d_gene: -
j_gene: TRBJ2-4
CDR3aa: CASSPENTKNIQYF
CDR3nt: TGCGCCAGCAGCCCGGAGAATACCAAAAACATTCAGTACTTC

v_gene: TRBV6-5
abundance: many
d_gene: TRBD2
j_gene: TRBJ2-1
CDR3aa: CASSFTVAGVRGPLEQFF
CDR3nt: TGTGCCAGCAGTTTCACGGTAGCGGGAGTCCGGGGTCCGTTGGAGCAGTTCTTC

v_gene: TRBV19
abundance: few
d_gene: -
j_gene: TRBJ1-2
CDR3aa: CASSPGQRYGYTF
CDR3nt: TGTGCCAGTAGTCCAGGTCAAAGGTATGGCTACACCTTC

v_gene: TRBV19
abundance: many
d_gene: -
j_gene: TRBJ2-1
CDR3aa: CASSMGRGLMHEQFF
CDR3nt: TGTGCCAGTAGTATGGGGCGGGGTCTTATGCATGAGCAGTTCTTC

v_gene: TRBV5-4
abundance: many
d_gene: -
j_gene: TRBJ2-5
CDR3aa: CASSLDSSSVQETQYF
CDR3nt: TGTGCCAGCAGCTTGGACTCGAGTTCGGTACAAGAGACCCAGTACTTC

v_gene: TRBV5-4
abundance: -
d_gene: -
j_gene: TRBJ2-1
CDR3aa: CASSLSGNNEQFF
CDR3nt: TGTGCCAGCAGCCTCAGCGGAAACAATGAGCAGTTCTTC

v_gene: TRBV7-3
abundance: -
d_gene: -
j_gene: TRBJ2-7
CDR3aa: CASSENIYEQYF
CDR3nt: TGTGCCAGCAGCGAAAACATTTACGAGCAGTACTTC

v_gene: TRBV5-1
abundance: medium-sized
d_gene: -
j_gene: TRBJ1-4
CDR3aa: CASSSILDGEKLFF
CDR3nt: TGCGCCAGCAGCTCCATCCTGGACGGGGAAAAACTGTTTTTT

v_gene: TRBV2
abundance: -
d_gene: TRBD1
j_gene: TRBJ1-5
CDR3aa: CSGNRGINQPQHF
CDR3nt: TGTTCGGGGAACAGGGGAATCAATCAGCCCCAGCATTTT

v_gene: TRBV5-1
abundance: -
d_gene: TRBD2
j_gene: TRBJ2-1
CDR3aa: CASSLGGGRTPTEQFF
CDR3nt: TGCGCCAGCAGCTTGGGAGGCGGGAGAACTCCTACCGAGCAGTTCTTC

v_gene: TRBV12-3/TRBV12-4
abundance: many
d_gene: TRBD1
j_gene: TRBJ2-3
CDR3aa: CASSLGQASTDTQYF
CDR3nt: TGTGCCAGCAGTTTGGGACAGGCTAGCACAGATACGCAGTATTTT

v_gene: TRBV10-3
abundance: many
d_gene: TRBD1
j_gene: TRBJ2-3
CDR3aa: CAISPGTGIVTDTQYF
CDR3nt: TGTGCCATCAGCCCCGGGACAGGGATTGTTACAGATACGCAGTATTTT

v_gene: TRBV2
abundance: -
d_gene: -
j_gene: TRBJ2-3
CDR3aa: CASKGLVAPADTQYF
CDR3nt: TGTGCCAGCAAGGGTCTAGTAGCCCCGGCAGATACGCAGTATTTT

v_gene: TRBV5-4
abundance: many
d_gene: TRBD1
j_gene: TRBJ1-6
CDR3aa: CASSLGAQGFNSPLHF
CDR3nt: TGTGCCAGCAGCTTGGGGGCACAGGGGTTCAATTCACCCCTCCACTTT